The 20 T cell receptor beta chains presented below share a single source sample, sequenced in a study of T cells in Graves' hyperthyroidism and ophthalmopathy. The investigators amplified TCR beta CDR3 regions from RNA transcripts. The HTBI primer set drove a first-round RT-PCR of the TCR CDR3. TCRdb analysed the multiplex PCR reads with MiXCR anew, one entry per CDR3 protein. Of over 500,000 distinct CDR3 sequences in the sample, 13% to 15% were seen once. Sequencing was performed on blood. The receptors stem from a woman aged 35 to 49 with Graves' hyperthyroidism.

This clonotype turned up a few times. J is TRBJ2-7 and V is TRBV13, with D perhaps matching TRBD1 or TRBD2 (5 bases each). With 2 bases removed from V and 8 bases from J, the gap between germline ends came to 34 bases. The germline V gene has CDR1 PRHDT and CDR2 FYEKMQ (reference sequence). This CDR3 has 20 residues. CDR3: CASSLYRGRFGEYRFPQQYF. The CDR3 bases are TGTGCCAGCAGCTTATACCGGGGCCGTTTTGGGGAATACCGCTTTCCGCAGCAGTACTTC.

This clonotype was observed at least ten times. The chain employs TRBV20-1 and TRBJ2-3; 13 bases fit TRBD2. This CDR3 is 17 amino acids long. Germline V gene sequence: CDR1 DFQATT, CDR2 SNEGSKA (reference sequence). The ends lost 3 bases at V and 0 bases at J; junction bases unmatched: 6. CDR3 sequence (DNA): TGCAGTGCTAGGGGACTAGCGGGGAGTTATAGCACAGATACGCAGTATTTT. Amino acids: CSARGLAGSYSTDTQYF.

This chain connects TRBV27 to TRBJ2-3; 11 nucleotides line up with TRBD1. CDR3 length: 15 amino acids. CDR1 and CDR2 from the germline V gene are MNHEY and SMNVEV (reference sequence). The V and J ends lost 8 bases and 3 bases, in that order; junction bases with no gene match: 7. CDR3 residues: CASAMGQGGTDTQYF. The CDR3 region has the DNA TGTGCCAGCGCCATGGGACAGGGGGGGACAGATACGCAGTATTTT.

There are many counts of this clonotype. V and J are TRBV28 and TRBJ2-7, with a tentative D call TRBD1 (5 bases). This CDR3 spans 14 amino acids. Germline-derived CDR1 and CDR2 are MDHEN and SYDVKM. Trimming cost V 10 bases and J 0 bases, with 16 bases left between them. CDR3 in amino acids: CATSGQISSYEQYF. The CDR3 bases are TGTGCCACCTCAGGACAAATTAGCTCCTACGAGCAGTACTTC.

This clonotype was observed at least ten times. This chain links TRBV12-3 or TRBV12-4 with TRBJ2-7; the D gene is possibly TRBD1 (5 bases). This CDR3 contains 12 residues. Trimming took 2 bases from V and 6 from J, leaving 8 bases between them. For the CDR3, the DNA is TGTGCCAGCAGTTTATACAGGACCGAGCAGTACTTC. Translation gives CASSLYRTEQYF.

This clonotype was observed a handful of times. The CDR3 sequence: CASSYRDSHTDTQYF. The CDR3 DNA is TGTGCCAGCAGCTACCGGGACAGCCACACAGATACGCAGTATTTT. The chain recombines TRBV5-6 with TRBJ2-3; TRBD1 matches at 7 bases. V was pared by 3 bases and J by 2 bases, with 6 bases of the junction left unmatched. This CDR3 comprises 15 residues. Looked up from germline, CDR1 is SGHDT and CDR2 is YYEEEE. The complete variable domain, with remaining parts taken from reference TRBV5-6 and TRBJ2-3, reads DAGVTQSPTHLIKTRGQQVTLRCSPKSGHDTVSWYQQALGQGPQFIFQYYEEEERQRGNFPDRFSGHQFPNYSSELNVNALLLGDSALYLCASSYRDSHTDTQYFGPGTRLTVL.

Ten or more counts support this clonotype. The chain links TRBV28 to TRBJ2-6; the match to TRBD2 covers 14 bases. Losses at the gene ends were 2 bases for V and 1 base for J; bases not matched to a gene: 10. Germline V lookup: CDR1 MDHEN, CDR2 SYDVKM. This CDR3 region has 21 residues. The CDR3 region has the DNA TGTGCCAGCAGTTTACCCCCGGGACTAGCGGGAGAGGGGTCTGGGGCCAACGTCCTGACTTTC. Its translation is CASSLPPGLAGEGSGANVLTF.

The V and J genes are TRBV6-6 and TRBJ2-2, with TRBD2 matching over 12 bases. V shed 0 bases, J shed 1 base, and the junction held 9 bases outside the gene matches. CDR1 and CDR2 from the germline V gene are MNHNY and SVGAGI (reference sequence). The CDR3 loop spans 20 amino acids. This CDR3 is CASSYSNPRLAGVNTGELFF. The CDR3 DNA sequence: TGTGCCAGCAGTTACTCGAATCCCAGACTAGCGGGGGTGAACACCGGGGAGCTGTTTTTT.

In its sample, this clonotype was seen a few times. V gene TRBV19 combines with J gene TRBJ2-1, with TRBD2 as a possible D gene (5 bases). CDR1 and CDR2 from the germline V gene are LNHDA and SQIVND (reference sequence). V was shortened by 4 bases and J by 8 bases, with 18 bases between the two germline ends. The length of the CDR3 is 15 residues. DNA of the CDR3: TGTGCCAGTAGTAATGGACTGACCACGTTCCATGAGCAGTTCTTC. This gives the protein CASSNGLTTFHEQFF.

This clonotype was seen a handful of times. This chain connects TRBV28 to TRBJ2-7; 8 bases agree with TRBD2. Germline V gene lookup returns CDR1 MDHEN and CDR2 SYDVKM. The CDR3 covers 14 residues. The trim removed 5 bases at V and 5 bases at J, leaving 8 bases unmatched. The CDR3 is CASSHGGRPNEQYF. The CDR3 nucleotides are TGTGCCAGCAGTCACGGCGGGAGGCCCAACGAGCAGTACTTC.

This clonotype was counted ten times or more. The genes are TRBV28 and TRBJ1-2, with TRBD1 identical over 9 bases. The germline CDR1 and CDR2 sequences are MDHEN and SYDVKM. Trimming took 6 bases from V and 4 from J; bases not matched to a gene: 9. The CDR3 has 15 amino acids. CDR3 sequence (DNA): TGTGCCAGCAGATTACCGGGACAGGGCATCTATGGCTACACCTTC. Protein sequence: CASRLPGQGIYGYTF.

This clonotype was seen only a few times. This sequence may be a read error, since a much larger clone differs from it by one base. The genes are TRBV2 and TRBJ2-1; 11 bases are a match to TRBD2. TRBJ2-7 matches the DNA end more closely, so the J call is doubtful. The CDR3 length is 15 residues. Germline-derived CDR1 and CDR2 are SNHLY and FYNNEI. CDR3 loop: CASSATSGGYNEQYF. CDR3 DNA sequence: TGTGCCAGCAGCGCAACTAGCGGGGGCTACAATGAGCAGTACTTC.

The chain combines TRBV20-1 with TRBJ2-3; D remains unclear. There are 14 residues in the CDR3. Trimming pared 0 bases from V and 2 bases from J, leaving 9 bases between. CDR1 DFQATT and CDR2 SNEGSKA come from the germline V gene (reference sequence). CDR3 sequence: CSARDRSLTDTQYF. For the CDR3, the DNA is TGCAGTGCTAGAGATCGGTCCCTCACAGATACGCAGTATTTT.

This clonotype was observed a handful of times. V usage is TRBV12-3 or TRBV12-4 and J usage is TRBJ2-4; D gene unclear. The CDR3 is 16 residues long. V lost 2 bases and J lost 0, with 11 bases in between. CDR3 DNA: TGTGCCAGCAGTTTATTTACCGCAGTAGCCAAAAACATTCAGTACTTC. Amino acid sequence: CASSLFTAVAKNIQYF.

This clonotype has a count of ten or more. The rearrangement uses TRBV28 and TRBJ1-5; TRBD1 aligns across 8 bases. The germline V gene has CDR1 MDHEN and CDR2 SYDVKM. The CDR3 length is 16 residues. The V segment lost 4 bases and the J segment 4 bases; nucleotides outside the gene matches: 9. The CDR3 loop reads CASSYMTGALNQPQHF. In DNA form, the CDR3 reads TGTGCCAGCAGTTACATGACAGGGGCCCTTAATCAGCCCCAGCATTTT.

In its sample, this clonotype was seen many times. The chain employs TRBV7-9 and TRBJ2-3; 11 bases are a match to TRBD1. Germline loops: CDR1 SEHNR, CDR2 FQNEAQ (reference sequence). The V gene end was trimmed by 5 bases and the J gene end by 3 bases; junction bases not matched to a gene: 4. The CDR3 runs 15 residues. CDR3 bases: TGTGCCAGCAGCACAGGACAGGGGGCAACAGATACGCAGTATTTT. Translation gives CASSTGQGATDTQYF.

The gene calls are TRBV19 and TRBJ2-7; 7 bases align to TRBD1. With V trimmed by 3 bases and J by 4 bases, 6 bases remained unmatched. This CDR3 is built from 14 residues. Germline V lookup: CDR1 LNHDA, CDR2 SQIVND (reference sequence). The CDR3 sequence: CASSIDRAGYEQYF. In nucleotides, the CDR3 is TGTGCCAGTAGTATCGACAGGGCTGGGTACGAGCAGTACTTC.

There are a few counts of this clonotype. J is TRBJ1-5 and V is TRBV2; TRBD1 matches at 7 bases. The V gene end was trimmed by 5 bases and the J gene end by 0 bases; junction bases not matched to a gene: 10. The CDR3 covers 17 residues. The germline V gene has CDR1 SNHLY and CDR2 FYNNEI. The CDR3, as DNA: TGTGCCAGCAGTTCCTACAGGGGCGGATTTAGCAATCAGCCCCAGCATTTT. Translation: CASSSYRGGFSNQPQHF.

In its sample, this clonotype was seen a few times. The chain employs TRBV28 and TRBJ2-1; 13 positions agree with TRBD2. Losses at the gene ends were 7 bases for V and 15 bases for J; bases not matched to a gene: 15. This CDR3 has 15 residues. CDR1 is MDHEN and CDR2 is SYDVKM in the germline V gene. CDR3: CASIKSGTSGTGWFF. The DNA for the CDR3 is TGTGCCAGCATCAAATCCGGGACTAGCGGGACGGGATGGTTCTTC.

This clonotype was detected many times. The V gene is TRBV20-1, the J gene TRBJ2-3; TRBD2 aligns across 8 bases. Germline-derived CDR1 and CDR2 are DFQATT and SNEGSKA (reference sequence). V trimming: 5 bases; J trimming: 1 base; junction bases outside the gene matches: 5. The CDR3 covers 14 residues. The CDR3 DNA reads as TGCAGTGCTGTGATTAGCGGGGGCACAGATACGCAGTATTTT. Translated: CSAVISGGTDTQYF.